This T cell receptor beta chain was sequenced during a study of T cells in Graves' hyperthyroidism and ophthalmopathy. Background on the study: Blood was drawn when the patient was first diagnosed and still untreated.

This clonotype came up many times. Its target is not known. V lost 8 bases to trimming and J lost 7 bases, with 20 bases between them. CDR3 length: 14 residues. Germline V lookup: CDR1 MDHEN, CDR2 SYDVKM. Uncontrolled infection, other autoimmune disease, pregnancy or lactation excluded patients. Using RNA transcripts as the source, TCR beta CDR3 regions were amplified. A first-round RT-PCR of the TCR CDR3 used the HTBI primer set. Using its own MiXCR run on the multiplex PCR reads, TCRdb lists one record per CDR3 protein. The table includes fewer than 500,000 distinct CDR3 sequences, 14% detected once. Study-level results: Blood shared most expanded thyroid clonotypes above 0.001.

The chain recombines TRBV28 with TRBJ1-2; D is possibly TRBD1 (5 bases). This clonotype was obtained from a woman in her 30s with Graves' ophthalmopathy. Sequencing was done on a sample of blood. CDR3 in amino acids: CASLPTVQGRGYTF. The CDR3 region has the DNA TGTGCCAGCCTCCCGACCGTCCAGGGTCGTGGCTACACCTTC.